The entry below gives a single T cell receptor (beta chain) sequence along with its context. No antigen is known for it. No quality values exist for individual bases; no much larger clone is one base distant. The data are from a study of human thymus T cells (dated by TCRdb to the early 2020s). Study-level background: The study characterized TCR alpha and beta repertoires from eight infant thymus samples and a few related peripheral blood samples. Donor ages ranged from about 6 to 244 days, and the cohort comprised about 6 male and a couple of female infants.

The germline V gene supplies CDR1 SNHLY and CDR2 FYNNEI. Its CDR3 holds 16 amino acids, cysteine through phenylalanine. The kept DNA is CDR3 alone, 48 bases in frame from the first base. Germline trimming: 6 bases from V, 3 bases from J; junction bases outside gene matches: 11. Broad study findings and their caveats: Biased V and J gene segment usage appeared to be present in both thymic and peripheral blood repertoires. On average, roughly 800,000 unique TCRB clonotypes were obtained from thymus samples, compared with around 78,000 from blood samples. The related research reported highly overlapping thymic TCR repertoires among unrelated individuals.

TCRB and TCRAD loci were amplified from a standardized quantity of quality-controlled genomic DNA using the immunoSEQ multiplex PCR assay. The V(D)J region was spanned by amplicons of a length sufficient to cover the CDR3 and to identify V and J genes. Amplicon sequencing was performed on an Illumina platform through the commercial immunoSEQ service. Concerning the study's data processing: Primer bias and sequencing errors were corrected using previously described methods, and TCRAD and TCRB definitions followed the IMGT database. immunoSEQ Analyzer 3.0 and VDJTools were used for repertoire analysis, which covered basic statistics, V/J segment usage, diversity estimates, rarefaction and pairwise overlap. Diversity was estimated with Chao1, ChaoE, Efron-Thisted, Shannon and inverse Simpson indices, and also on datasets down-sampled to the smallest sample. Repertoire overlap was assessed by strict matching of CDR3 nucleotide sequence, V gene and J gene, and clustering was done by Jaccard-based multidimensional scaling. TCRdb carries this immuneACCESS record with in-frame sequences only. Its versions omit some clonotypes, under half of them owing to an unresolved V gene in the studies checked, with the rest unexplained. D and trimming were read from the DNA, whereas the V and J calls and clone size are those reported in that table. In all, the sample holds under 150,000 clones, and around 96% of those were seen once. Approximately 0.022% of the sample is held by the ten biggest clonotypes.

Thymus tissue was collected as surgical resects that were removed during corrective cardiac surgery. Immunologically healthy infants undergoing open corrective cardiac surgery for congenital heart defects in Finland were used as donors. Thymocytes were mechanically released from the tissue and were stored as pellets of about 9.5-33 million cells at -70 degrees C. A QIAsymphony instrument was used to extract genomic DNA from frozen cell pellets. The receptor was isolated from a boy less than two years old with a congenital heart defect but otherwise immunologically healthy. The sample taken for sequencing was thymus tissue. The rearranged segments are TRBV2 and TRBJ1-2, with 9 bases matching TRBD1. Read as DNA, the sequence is TGTGCCAGCAGGGGACAGGGTGCCGGGGGGGACTATGGCTACACCTTC. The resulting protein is CASRGQGAGGDYGYTF.